A single sample gave rise to the 8 T cell receptor beta chains below, sequenced in a study of shared clonotypes between healthy human individuals. This table comes from immunoSEQ multiplex PCR, and its TCRdb copy is limited to in-frame clones, with some not included. The table records approximately 2,300,000 clones, just under 95% of them present only once. Input material: naive CD4+ T cells from PBMCs. Documented subset: CD45RA+ positively selected. These receptors all come from a young man in good health. Some clones in this sample may be carry-over from other donors' samples.

The chain employs TRBV19 and TRBJ2-7; 12 bases fit TRBD2. With V trimmed by 6 bases and J by 9 bases, 12 bases remained unmatched. This CDR3 has 15 amino acids. The germline CDR1 and CDR2 sequences are LNHDA and SQIVND (reference sequence). For the CDR3, the DNA is TGTGCCAGTAGCAGAGGGCTAGCGGGAGGGCCGACGCAGTACTTC. Amino acid sequence: CASSRGLAGGPTQYF.

This chain connects TRBV5-6 to TRBJ2-5, with TRBD2 as a possible D gene (6 bases). Germline-derived CDR1 and CDR2 are SGHDT and YYEEEE. CDR3 size: 16 residues. Trimming stripped 4 bases from V and 1 base from J, with 17 bases between. CDR3 DNA: TGTGCCAGCAGCCGGGTGGTTAGCGGACGCCAAGAGACCCAGTACTTC. Protein: CASSRVVSGRQETQYF.

The rearrangement links TRBV29-1 to TRBJ2-6; D remains ambiguous. Germline V gene lookup returns CDR1 SQVTM and CDR2 ANQGSEA. The CDR3 sequence is 16 residues long. Trimming pared 0 bases from V and 0 bases from J, leaving 9 bases between. In DNA, the CDR3 is TGCAGCGTTGAAGATCCCGTTCACTCTGGGGCCAACGTCCTGACTTTC. Residues: CSVEDPVHSGANVLTF.

The chain joins TRBV4-2 to TRBJ1-3; D unclear. Germline V CDR1 and CDR2: LGHNA, YNFKEQ. The V end lost 1 base, the J end lost 0 bases, and 13 bases lay between the germline ends. This CDR3 is built from 17 residues. CDR3 bases: TGTGCCAGCAGCCAAGTTCTCGCCAGCCACTCTGGAAACACCATATATTTT. Amino acids: CASSQVLASHSGNTIYF.

The rearrangement links TRBV5-5 to TRBJ1-1, with 8 positions matching TRBD1. The CDR3 spans 14 residues. Germline V gene sequence: CDR1 SGHKS, CDR2 YYEKEE (reference sequence). Unmatched junction bases numbered 8, after V lost 0 bases and J lost 10 bases. CDR3 loop: CASSLESRGRPAFF. CDR3 sequence (DNA): TGTGCCAGCAGCTTGGAGTCCAGGGGGCGCCCAGCTTTCTTT.

About this clone: The same CDR3 also results from other DNA sequences found in this sample. The chain has TRBV7-9 and TRBJ2-3; D is perhaps TRBD1 (5 bases). Germline V gene lookup returns CDR1 SEHNR and CDR2 FQNEAQ (reference sequence). Trimming removed 1 base from V and 3 bases from J, with 11 bases in between. The CDR3 loop spans 15 amino acids. CDR3 amino acids: CASSLVGAGTDTQYF. In DNA, the CDR3 is TGTGCCAGCAGCTTAGTCGGCGCAGGGACAGATACGCAGTATTTT.

This clone was counted a few times. V and J are TRBV19 and TRBJ1-5; D may be TRBD1 (5 bases). With 3 bases removed from V and 4 bases from J, the gap between germline ends came to 7 bases. This CDR3 comprises 13 residues. Germline CDR1 is LNHDA and CDR2 is SQIVND (reference sequence). Written as DNA, the CDR3 is TGTGCCAGTAGTATGAAGGGGAATCAGCCCCAGCATTTT. It is translated as CASSMKGNQPQHF.

This sequence joins TRBV5-8 and TRBJ1-1, with 8 bases lining up with TRBD1. CDR1 is SGHTS, CDR2 YDEGEE, per germline. The trim removed 4 bases at V and 3 bases at J, leaving 11 bases unmatched. This CDR3 has 16 residues. CDR3 amino acids: CASSTGQGTSYTEAFF. The DNA for the CDR3 is TGTGCCAGCAGCACTGGACAGGGAACATCATACACTGAAGCTTTCTTT.